Sequencing of this TCR beta chain was carried out in a study of blood T cell repertoires in COVID-19. On the study more broadly: Samples taken during acute and convalescent COVID-19 were collected in the United States, Italy and Spain. PBMCs, B-cell-depleted T cells, or T cells provided the cDNA or gDNA that made up the material.

In the study's own analysis: Reference gene primer amplification gave estimated nucleated cell counts. The assay was immunoSEQ multiplex PCR, and TCRdb's table has in-frame clones only and misses some. D and trimming come from the DNA, and the V and J calls and clone size come from that table. The table has around 140,000 clones, 88% seen once. The germline gives CDR1 GTSNPN, CDR2 SVGIG (reference sequence). CDR3 length: 16 residues. V trimming: 0 bases; J trimming: 4 bases; junction bases outside the gene matches: 7. The sequenced sample was peripheral blood. The chain couples TRBV30 to TRBJ1-1, with TRBD1 identical over 11 bases. The sequence was obtained from a human donor in a cohort sampled during active COVID-19. Here the CDR3 DNA reads TGTGCCTGGAGTGTACGAACGGGGACAGGGGGCACTGAAGCTTTCTTT. Translation: CAWSVRTGTGGTEAFF.